Included here is one T cell receptor beta chain sequence, with context. The antigen remains undetermined. With 60 Vbeta and 13 Jbeta primers, the PCR was carried out. Data came from immunoSEQ multiplex PCR; TCRdb stores just in-frame clones and leaves some out. The data contain some 200,000 clones, about 80% of them seen just once; the ten biggest clones take up 0.63%. Germline-derived CDR1 and CDR2 are SGHTA and FQGNSA. This CDR3 region has 13 residues. Deletions cut 1 base from V and 6 bases from J, with 10 bases between. The entry originates in a study of cytomegalovirus exposure and HLA in healthy donors. Study-level results: The study had only CMV serostatus as immune exposure information. A later analysis linked a missense variant in DCLRE1C to the trimming of TCR beta V and J genes.

V is TRBV7-2 and J is TRBJ2-7; possibly TRBD1 for D (5 bases). The sequencing input was PBMCs. This TCR was recovered from a man between 18 and 29 years old in good health and CMV-seronegative. This chain's CDR3 is CASSLVWGPEQYF. The CDR3 DNA reads TGTGCCAGCAGCTTAGTGTGGGGCCCCGAGCAGTACTTC. The entire variable domain, with the rest obtained from reference TRBV7-2 and TRBJ2-7, is as follows: GAGVSQSPSNKVTEKGKDVELRCDPISGHTALYWYRQSLGQGLEFLIYFQGNSAPDKSGLPSDRFSAERTGGSVSTLTIQRTQQEDSAVYLCASSLVWGPEQYFGPGTRLTVT.